These 30 T cell receptor beta chains were all obtained from the same sample, sequenced in a study of blood T cell repertoires in COVID-19. Method: immunoSEQ multiplex PCR; TCRdb's copy keeps in-frame clones and lacks some. This sample carries about 200,000 clones, about 88% of them seen once, and the ten largest clones take approximately 5%. Specimen: peripheral blood. The receptors were gathered from a woman aged 80 or older with acute or convalescent COVID-19.

The chain links TRBV5-1 to TRBJ1-4, with D maybe TRBD1 (5 bases). Germline CDR1 reads SGHRS; CDR2 reads YFSETQ. Trimming shortened V by 0 bases and J by 8 bases, and 23 bases separated the two germline ends. This CDR3 has 18 residues. CDR3 coding DNA: TGCGCCAGCAGCTTGGCCACTTCAGCTCTCCAGGGAAGGGAAAAACTGTTTTTT. This encodes CASSLATSALQGREKLFF.

This chain uses TRBV19 with TRBJ2-1; 14 bases fit TRBD2. Trimming at V came to 6 bases and at J to 8 bases, leaving 12 bases not matched to a gene. The CDR3 is 17 amino acids. Germline CDR1 reads LNHDA; CDR2 reads SQIVND (reference sequence). The CDR3 is CASSRSRLAGGIDEQFF. CDR3 coding DNA: TGTGCCAGTAGCCGGTCCCGACTAGCGGGAGGGATCGATGAGCAGTTCTTC.

This sequence joins TRBV7-3 and TRBJ2-5; 8 bases map to TRBD1. Germline V gene sequence: CDR1 SGHTA, CDR2 FQGTGA. Trimming at V came to 3 bases and at J to 5 bases, leaving 8 bases not matched to a gene. There are 15 residues in the CDR3. CDR3 region: CASSFTGQGWETQYF. CDR3 in DNA: TGTGCCAGCAGCTTTACCGGACAGGGTTGGGAGACCCAGTACTTC. Drawing the rest from reference TRBV7-3 and TRBJ2-5, the complete variable domain is GAGVSQTPSNKVTEKGKYVELRCDPISGHTALYWYRQSLGQGPEFLIYFQGTGAADDSGLPNDRFFAVRPEGSVSTLKIQRTERGDSAVYLCASSFTGQGWETQYFGPGTRLLVL.

In its sample, this clone was seen once. The chain recombines TRBV4-3 with TRBJ2-3; possibly TRBD2 for D (5 bases). The CDR3 is 16 amino acids. Germline V lookup: CDR1 LGHNA, CDR2 YSLEER. V was trimmed by 0 bases and J by 0 bases, leaving 10 bases between them. CDR3 bases: TGCGCCAGCAGCCAAGACAATAGCGCTAGCACAGATACGCAGTATTTT. It codes for CASSQDNSASTDTQYF.

This rearrangement joins TRBV30 to TRBJ2-1; 7 bases fit TRBD2. J was trimmed by 2 bases and V by 0 bases; bases with no gene match: 10. CDR1 and CDR2 (germline): GTSNPN, SVGIG (reference sequence). The CDR3 has 17 residues. The CDR3 region has the DNA TGTGCCTGGAGTGTAAGGATCCGGCTAGCGGCCTACAATGAGCAGTTCTTC. Protein sequence: CAWSVRIRLAAYNEQFF.

The V call is TRBV5-1, the J call TRBJ2-7, with 13 bases lining up with TRBD2. CDR3 length: 15 amino acids. The V and J ends lost 3 bases and 6 bases, in that order; junction bases with no gene match: 6. CDR1 is SGHRS and CDR2 is YFSETQ in the germline V gene. CDR3 sequence: CASSSRTSGRGEQYF. CDR3 DNA sequence: TGCGCCAGCAGCTCCAGGACTAGCGGGAGAGGCGAGCAGTACTTC.

The chain carries TRBV6-5 and TRBJ1-3; TRBD1 aligns across 7 bases. Germline CDR1 reads MNHEY; CDR2 reads SVGAGI. The CDR3 runs 15 residues. Trimming cost V 7 bases and J 0 bases; bases outside gene matches: 6. DNA of the CDR3: TGTGCCAGCAAGACAGGGATGGCCTCTGGAAACACCATATATTTT. Encoded protein: CASKTGMASGNTIYF.

The gene calls are TRBV4-2 and TRBJ1-2, with 10 bases fitting TRBD1. The CDR3 loop spans 15 amino acids. The trim removed 1 base at V and 7 bases at J, leaving 6 bases unmatched. Per the germline V gene, CDR1 is LGHNA and CDR2 is YNFKEQ. The CDR3 nucleotides are TGTGCCAGCAGCCAAGTGGACGGGACAGGGGCTGGCTACACCTTC. The encoded protein is CASSQVDGTGAGYTF.

The gene calls are TRBV7-6 and TRBJ1-5; D may be TRBD1 (5 bases). Looked up from germline, CDR1 is SGHVS and CDR2 is FNYEAQ. Trimming shortened V by 2 bases and J by 4 bases, and 18 bases separated the two germline ends. There are 17 residues in the CDR3. For the CDR3, the DNA is TGTGCCAGCAGCTTATTAAGCGAGCAGGGTTGGAATCAGCCCCAGCATTTT. It translates to CASSLLSEQGWNQPQHF.

V gene TRBV5-5 combines with J gene TRBJ1-1, with TRBD1 as a possible D gene (5 bases). Germline loops: CDR1 SGHKS, CDR2 YYEKEE (reference sequence). V dropped 3 bases and J dropped 3 bases, with 9 bases sitting between them. The CDR3 loop spans 13 amino acids. The DNA for the CDR3 is TGTGCCAGCAGCTCTGTAGGGGACACTGAAGCTTTCTTT. Encoded protein: CASSSVGDTEAFF.

V gene TRBV30 combines with J gene TRBJ1-1; D gene unclear. This CDR3 has 13 residues. Trimming pared 3 bases from V and 0 bases from J, leaving 8 bases between. Germline V CDR1 and CDR2: GTSNPN, SVGIG (reference sequence). CDR3 nucleotides: TGTGCCTGGAGGGTAGTAGTGAACACTGAAGCTTTCTTT. Translation: CAWRVVVNTEAFF.

The chain joins TRBV18 to TRBJ1-1; a weak D match, TRBD1 (5 bases). CDR1 KGHSH and CDR2 LQKENI come from the germline V gene. Trimming removed 3 bases at V and 3 bases at J, with 14 bases between. This CDR3 is built from 15 residues. Here the CDR3 reads CASSPVGGVDTEAFF. The DNA of the CDR3 is TGTGCCAGCTCACCTGTTGGGGGGGTGGACACTGAAGCTTTCTTT.

The V gene is TRBV4-1, the J gene TRBJ2-2, with 10 bases fitting TRBD2. V lost 0 bases to trimming and J lost 9 bases; unmatched junction nucleotides: 4. This CDR3 contains 15 residues. CDR1 and CDR2 from the germline V gene are MGHRA and YSYEKL. Here the CDR3 DNA reads TGCGCCAGCAGCCAAGACCCCACTAGCGGGAGGGAGCTGTTTTTT. The encoded protein is CASSQDPTSGRELFF.

This chain uses TRBV29-1 with TRBJ2-7; D not resolved. CDR1 is SQVTM and CDR2 is ANQGSEA in the germline V gene. The CDR3 spans 11 residues. Trimming pared 4 bases from V and 3 bases from J, leaving 7 bases between. CDR3 sequence: CSVVLNYEQYF. The CDR3 DNA is TGCAGCGTTGTCCTTAACTACGAGCAGTACTTC.

This clone was detected once. This chain joins TRBV7-6 and TRBJ2-3, with 10 nucleotides matching TRBD2. Germline-derived CDR1 and CDR2 are SGHVS and FNYEAQ. V shed 5 bases and J 0 bases; nucleotides not matched to a gene: 5. CDR3 length equals 16 residues. The CDR3 sequence is CASSPIAGGSTDTQYF. CDR3 coding DNA: TGTGCCAGCAGCCCAATAGCGGGAGGAAGCACAGATACGCAGTATTTT.

V and J are TRBV5-1 and TRBJ2-7; TRBD2 aligns across 16 bases. The CDR3 runs to 17 residues. The V gene end was trimmed by 4 bases and the J gene end by 2 bases; junction bases not matched to a gene: 6. CDR1 and CDR2 (germline): SGHRS, YFSETQ. The CDR3 is CASSPGTSGRVTYEQYF. In DNA form, the CDR3 reads TGCGCCAGCAGCCCGGGGACTAGCGGGAGGGTCACCTACGAGCAGTACTTC.

Details on this clone: Other DNA sequences in the same sample also yield this CDR3. V and J are TRBV19 and TRBJ1-2, with 9 bases aligning to TRBD1. V lost 5 bases, J lost 1 base, and 5 bases stayed unmatched. CDR1 LNHDA and CDR2 SQIVND come from the germline V gene (reference sequence). This CDR3 contains 15 residues. DNA of the CDR3: TGTGCCAGTAGTCACACAGGGGGCCTTAACTATGGCTACACCTTC. Translation gives CASSHTGGLNYGYTF.

The rearrangement links TRBV28 to TRBJ1-1; D unresolved. This CDR3 contains 12 residues. V lost 8 bases and J lost 1, with 8 bases in between. Germline CDR1 is MDHEN and CDR2 is SYDVKM. The DNA for the CDR3 is TGTGCCAGCTTCGCGTGGAACACTGAAGCTTTCTTT. Translated: CASFAWNTEAFF.

In its sample, this clone was seen many times. The chain has TRBV28 and TRBJ2-1; 8 nucleotides line up with TRBD2. With V trimmed by 3 bases and J by 7 bases, 8 bases remained unmatched. The CDR3 is 15 residues long. Germline CDR1 is MDHEN and CDR2 is SYDVKM. This CDR3 is CASSFGGGRRNEQFF. CDR3 sequence (DNA): TGTGCCAGCAGTTTCGGTGGCGGGAGGAGAAATGAGCAGTTCTTC.

Only one count was recorded for this clone. This rearrangement joins TRBV19 to TRBJ2-1; the match to TRBD1 covers 10 bases. With V trimmed by 2 bases and J by 7 bases, 8 bases remained unmatched. CDR3 length: 16 residues. Germline V gene sequence: CDR1 LNHDA, CDR2 SQIVND (reference sequence). The CDR3 protein is CASSIRGQGKRNEQFF. CDR3 nucleotide sequence: TGTGCCAGTAGTATAAGGGGACAGGGGAAAAGAAATGAGCAGTTCTTC.

J is TRBJ1-2 and V is TRBV5-1; possible D gene TRBD1, 5 bases. CDR1 and CDR2 from the germline V gene are SGHRS and YFSETQ. The ends were cut back, 4 bases at V and 8 bases at J, with 15 bases in the middle. The CDR3 length is 13 residues. Written as DNA, the CDR3 is TGCGCCAGCAGCGGGGCAGGGACTGGGGGCTACACCTTC. It is translated as CASSGAGTGGYTF.

This clone was found a few times. The chain has TRBV7-3 and TRBJ2-1; unclear D gene. CDR1 is SGHTA, CDR2 FQGTGA, per germline. Trimming left V 6 bases short and J 9 bases short, with 15 bases between. The CDR3 consists of 13 residues. The DNA for the CDR3 is TGTGCCAGCAGTCCGGCAGATGGCGGTGAGCAGTTCTTC. This translates into CASSPADGGEQFF.

This chain links TRBV14 with TRBJ1-2, with D maybe TRBD1 (6 bases). Looked up from germline, CDR1 is SGHDN and CDR2 is FVKESK. The CDR3 consists of 17 residues. The ends were cut back, 0 bases at V and 4 bases at J, with 18 bases in the middle. CDR3 in DNA: TGTGCCAGCAGCCAAGATCGCCCCCAGGGGAGAAGCTATGGCTACACCTTC. Its translation is CASSQDRPQGRSYGYTF.

The chain carries TRBV7-8 and TRBJ1-6; no definite D call. Trimming shortened V by 5 bases and J by 2 bases, and 16 bases separated the two germline ends. The CDR3 has 17 amino acids. CDR1 SGHVS and CDR2 FQNEAQ come from the germline V gene. DNA for the CDR3: TGTGCCAGCAGCACCCTTCCCCAGAGGACCTATAATTCACCCCTCCACTTT. Encoded protein: CASSTLPQRTYNSPLHF.

The chain uses TRBV6-1 and TRBJ2-1, with 7 bases lining up with TRBD2. Trimming took 0 bases from V and 8 from J; bases not matched to a gene: 7. The CDR3 loop spans 15 amino acids. CDR1 is MNHNS, CDR2 SASEGT, per germline. The CDR3 DNA reads TGTGCCAGCAGTGAAGCGGGGGGGTCACCGGATGAGCAGTTCTTC. It codes for CASSEAGGSPDEQFF.

V usage is TRBV9 and J usage is TRBJ1-1, with D unresolved. This CDR3 comprises 13 residues. CDR1 and CDR2 from the germline V gene are SGDLS and YYNGEE. Trimming pared 4 bases from V and 0 bases from J, leaving 7 bases between. The chain's CDR3 is CASSPQMNTEAFF. The CDR3 DNA sequence: TGTGCCAGCAGCCCCCAAATGAACACTGAAGCTTTCTTT.

In this sample, this clone turned up once. The chain is built from TRBV7-9 and TRBJ1-1; D is uncertain. Germline V gene lookup returns CDR1 SEHNR and CDR2 FQNEAQ (reference sequence). There are 15 residues in the CDR3. The V end lost 2 bases, the J end lost 2 bases, and 12 bases lay between the germline ends. CDR3 nucleotides: TGTGCCAGCAGCTTAAGTTCGGCGGAAAACACTGAAGCTTTCTTT. Translation gives CASSLSSAENTEAFF.

The chain uses TRBV5-6 and TRBJ2-3; 12 positions agree with TRBD2. V lost 6 bases, J lost 4 bases, and 6 bases stayed unmatched. Germline CDR1 is SGHDT and CDR2 is YYEEEE. The CDR3 runs to 15 residues. The CDR3 coding sequence is TGTGCCAGCATCAGACTAGCGGGAGATGCAGATACGCAGTATTTT. Amino acid sequence: CASIRLAGDADTQYF. The full variable domain, completed using reference TRBV5-6 and TRBJ2-3, is DAGVTQSPTHLIKTRGQQVTLRCSPKSGHDTVSWYQQALGQGPQFIFQYYEEEERQRGNFPDRFSGHQFPNYSSELNVNALLLGDSALYLCASIRLAGDADTQYFGPGTRLTVL.

The rearrangement links TRBV11-3 to TRBJ2-7, with a possible D match to TRBD1 (6 bases). CDR1 SGHNT and CDR2 YENEEA come from the germline V gene. CDR3 length equals 13 residues. Between the trimmed V and J ends, which lost 4 bases and 2 bases, there was a span of 9 bases. The CDR3 DNA reads as TGTGCCAGCAGCTGGACAGCCACCTACGAGCAGTACTTC. Translated: CASSWTATYEQYF. The variable domain in full, completed from reference TRBV11-3 and TRBJ2-7, reads EAGVVQSPRYKIIEKKQPVAFWCNPISGHNTLYWYLQNLGQGPELLIRYENEEAVDDSQLPKDRFSAERLKGVDSTLKIQPAELGDSAVYLCASSWTATYEQYFGPGTRLTVT.

The V and J genes are TRBV24-1 and TRBJ2-3, with 9 bases fitting TRBD2. Unmatched junction bases numbered 6, after V lost 3 bases and J lost 0 bases. Germline V lookup: CDR1 KGHDR, CDR2 SFDVKD. The CDR3 has 17 residues. The CDR3 sequence is CATSDAKTSGSTDTQYF. DNA of the CDR3: TGTGCCACCAGTGATGCCAAGACTAGCGGAAGCACAGATACGCAGTATTTT.